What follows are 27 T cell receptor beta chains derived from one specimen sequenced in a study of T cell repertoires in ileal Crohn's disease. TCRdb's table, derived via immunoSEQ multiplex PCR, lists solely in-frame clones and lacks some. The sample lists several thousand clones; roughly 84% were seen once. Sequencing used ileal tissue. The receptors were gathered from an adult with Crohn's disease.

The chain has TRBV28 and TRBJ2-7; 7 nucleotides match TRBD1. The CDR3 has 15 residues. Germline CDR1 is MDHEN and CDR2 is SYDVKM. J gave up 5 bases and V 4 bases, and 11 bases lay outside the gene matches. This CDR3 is CASSSEAAQGDEQYF. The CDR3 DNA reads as TGTGCCAGCAGTTCAGAAGCAGCCCAGGGGGACGAGCAGTACTTC.

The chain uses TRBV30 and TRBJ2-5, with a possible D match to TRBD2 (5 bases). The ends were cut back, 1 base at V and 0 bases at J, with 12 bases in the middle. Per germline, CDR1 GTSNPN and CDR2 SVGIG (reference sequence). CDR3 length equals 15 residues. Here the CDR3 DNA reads TGTGCCTGGAGTGACCCTTCGGGGTACCAAGAGACCCAGTACTTC. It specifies CAWSDPSGYQETQYF. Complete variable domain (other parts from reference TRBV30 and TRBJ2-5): SQTIHQWPATLVQPVGSPLSLECTVEGTSNPNLYWYRQAAGRGLQLLFYSVGIGQISSEVPQNLSASRPQDRQFILSSKKLLLSDSGFYLCAWSDPSGYQETQYFGPGTRLLVL.

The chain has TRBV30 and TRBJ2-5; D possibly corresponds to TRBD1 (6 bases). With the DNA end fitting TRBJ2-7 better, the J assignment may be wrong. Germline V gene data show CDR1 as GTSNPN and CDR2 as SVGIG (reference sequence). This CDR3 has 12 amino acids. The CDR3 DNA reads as TGTGCCTGGACCAGGGACATCCACGAGCAGTACTTC. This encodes CAWTRDIHEQYF.

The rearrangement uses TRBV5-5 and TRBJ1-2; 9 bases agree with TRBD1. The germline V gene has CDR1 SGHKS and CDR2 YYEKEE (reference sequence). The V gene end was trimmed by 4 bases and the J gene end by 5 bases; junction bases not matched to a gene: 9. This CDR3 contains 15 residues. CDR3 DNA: TGTGCCAGCAGCACGGGGGGGACAGGGATATATGGCTACACCTTC. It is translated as CASSTGGTGIYGYTF.

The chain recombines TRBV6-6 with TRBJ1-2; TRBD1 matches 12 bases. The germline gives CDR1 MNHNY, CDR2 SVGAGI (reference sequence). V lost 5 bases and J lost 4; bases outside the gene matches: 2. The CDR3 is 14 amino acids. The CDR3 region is CASSGTGGPYGYTF. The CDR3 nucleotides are TGTGCCAGCAGTGGGACAGGGGGCCCCTATGGCTACACCTTC.

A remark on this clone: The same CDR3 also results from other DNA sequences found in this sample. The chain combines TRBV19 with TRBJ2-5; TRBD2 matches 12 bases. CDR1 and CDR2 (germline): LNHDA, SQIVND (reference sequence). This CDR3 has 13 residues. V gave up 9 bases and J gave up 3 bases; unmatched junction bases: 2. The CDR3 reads CASRTSGEETQYF. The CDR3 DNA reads TGTGCCAGCAGGACTAGCGGGGAAGAGACCCAGTACTTC.

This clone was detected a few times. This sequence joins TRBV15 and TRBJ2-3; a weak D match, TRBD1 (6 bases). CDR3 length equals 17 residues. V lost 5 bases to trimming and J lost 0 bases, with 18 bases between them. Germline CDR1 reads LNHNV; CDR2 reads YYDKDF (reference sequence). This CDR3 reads CATSGPQGQSSTDTQYF. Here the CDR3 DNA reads TGTGCCACCAGCGGACCCCAAGGACAGTCTAGCACAGATACGCAGTATTTT.

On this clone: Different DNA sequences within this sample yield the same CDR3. CDR3 region: CASSERGAKNIQYF. As DNA, the CDR3 is TGTGCCAGCAGTGAAAGAGGAGCCAAAAACATTCAGTACTTC. The chain combines TRBV6-1 with TRBJ2-4; the D is unclear. V gave up 2 bases and J gave up 0 bases, with 5 bases separating them. This CDR3 has 14 amino acids. Per germline, CDR1 MNHNS and CDR2 SASEGT.

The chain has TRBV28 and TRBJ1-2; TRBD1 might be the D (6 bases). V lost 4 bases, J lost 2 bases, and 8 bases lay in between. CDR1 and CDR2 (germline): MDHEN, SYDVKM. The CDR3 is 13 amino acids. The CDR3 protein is CASSSGQNYGYTF. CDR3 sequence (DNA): TGTGCCAGCAGTTCGGGACAAAACTATGGCTACACCTTC.

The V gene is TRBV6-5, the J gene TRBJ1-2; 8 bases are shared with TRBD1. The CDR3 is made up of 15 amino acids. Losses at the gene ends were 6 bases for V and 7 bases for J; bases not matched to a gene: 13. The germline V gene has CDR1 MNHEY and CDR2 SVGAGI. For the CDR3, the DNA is TGTGCCAGCAGAGCGGCCCTGGGACAGGCCGGTGGCTACACCTTC. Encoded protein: CASRAALGQAGGYTF.

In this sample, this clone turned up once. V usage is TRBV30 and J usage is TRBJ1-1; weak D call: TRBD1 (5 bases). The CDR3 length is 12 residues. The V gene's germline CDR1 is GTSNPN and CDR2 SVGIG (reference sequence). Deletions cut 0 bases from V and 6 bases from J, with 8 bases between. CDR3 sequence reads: CAWSVRGAEAFF. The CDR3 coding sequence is TGTGCCTGGAGTGTACGGGGGGCTGAAGCTTTCTTT.

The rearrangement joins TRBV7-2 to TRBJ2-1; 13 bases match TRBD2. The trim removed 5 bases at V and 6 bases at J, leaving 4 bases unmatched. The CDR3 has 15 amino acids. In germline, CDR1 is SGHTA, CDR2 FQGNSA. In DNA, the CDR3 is TGTGCCAGCAGCCCGGGACTAGCGGGACCCAATGAGCAGTTCTTC. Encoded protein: CASSPGLAGPNEQFF.

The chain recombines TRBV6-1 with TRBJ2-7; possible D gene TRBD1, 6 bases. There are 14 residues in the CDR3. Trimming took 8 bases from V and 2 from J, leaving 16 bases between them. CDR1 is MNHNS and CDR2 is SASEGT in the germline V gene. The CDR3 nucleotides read TGTGCCAGCTCGGCGGCAAGGGGGACCTACGAGCAGTACTTC. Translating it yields CASSAARGTYEQYF.

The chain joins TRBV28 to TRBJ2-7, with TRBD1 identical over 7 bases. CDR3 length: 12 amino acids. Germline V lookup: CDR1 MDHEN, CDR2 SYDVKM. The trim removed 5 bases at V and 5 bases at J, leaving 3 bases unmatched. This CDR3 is CASSLDRDEQYF. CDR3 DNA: TGTGCCAGCAGTCTAGACAGGGACGAGCAGTACTTC.

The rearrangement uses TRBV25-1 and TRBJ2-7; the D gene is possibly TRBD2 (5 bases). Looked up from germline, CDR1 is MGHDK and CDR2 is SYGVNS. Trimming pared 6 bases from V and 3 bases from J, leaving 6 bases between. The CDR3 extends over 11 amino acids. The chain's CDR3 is CASRGVYEQYF. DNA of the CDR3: TGTGCCAGCAGGGGAGTCTACGAGCAGTACTTC.

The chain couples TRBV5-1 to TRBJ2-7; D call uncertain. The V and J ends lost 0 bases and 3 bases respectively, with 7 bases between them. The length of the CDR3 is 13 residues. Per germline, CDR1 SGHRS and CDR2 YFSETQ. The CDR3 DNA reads TGCGCCAGCAGCTTGGGGTACAGCTACGAGCAGTACTTC. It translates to CASSLGYSYEQYF.

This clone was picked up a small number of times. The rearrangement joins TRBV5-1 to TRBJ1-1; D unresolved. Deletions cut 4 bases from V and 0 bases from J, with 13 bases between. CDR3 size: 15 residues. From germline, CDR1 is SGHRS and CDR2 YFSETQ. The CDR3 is CASSAIVQMNTEAFF. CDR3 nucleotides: TGCGCCAGCAGCGCGATCGTTCAAATGAACACTGAAGCTTTCTTT. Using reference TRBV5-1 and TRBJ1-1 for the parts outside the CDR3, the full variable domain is KAGVTQTPRYLIKTRGQQVTLSCSPISGHRSVSWYQQTPGQGLQFLFEYFSETQRNKGNFPGRFSGRQFSNSRSEMNVSTLELGDSALYLCASSAIVQMNTEAFFGQGTRLTVV.

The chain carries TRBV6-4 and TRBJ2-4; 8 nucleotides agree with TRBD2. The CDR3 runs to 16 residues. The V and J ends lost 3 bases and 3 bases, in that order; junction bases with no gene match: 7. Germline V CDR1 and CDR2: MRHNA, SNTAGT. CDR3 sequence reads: CASSERAGEGKNIQYF. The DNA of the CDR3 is TGTGCCAGCAGTGAGAGAGCGGGAGAGGGCAAAAACATTCAGTACTTC.

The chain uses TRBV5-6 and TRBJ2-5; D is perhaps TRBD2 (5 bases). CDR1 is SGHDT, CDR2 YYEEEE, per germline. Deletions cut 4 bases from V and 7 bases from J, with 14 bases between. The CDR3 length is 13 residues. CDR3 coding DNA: TGTGCCAGCAGCGTCGGGATTTTGGTGACCCAGTACTTC. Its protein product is CASSVGILVTQYF.

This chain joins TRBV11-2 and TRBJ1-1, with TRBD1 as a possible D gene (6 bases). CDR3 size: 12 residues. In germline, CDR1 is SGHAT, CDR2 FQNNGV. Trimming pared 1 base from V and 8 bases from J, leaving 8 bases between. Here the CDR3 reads CASSLAGAEAFF. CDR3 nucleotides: TGTGCCAGCAGCTTAGCAGGGGCGGAAGCTTTCTTT.

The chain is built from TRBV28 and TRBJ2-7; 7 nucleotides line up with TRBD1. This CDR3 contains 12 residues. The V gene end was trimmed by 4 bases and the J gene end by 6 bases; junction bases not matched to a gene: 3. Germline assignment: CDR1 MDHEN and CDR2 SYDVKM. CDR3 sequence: CASSSTGPEQYF. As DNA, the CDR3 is TGTGCCAGCAGTTCGACAGGGCCCGAGCAGTACTTC.

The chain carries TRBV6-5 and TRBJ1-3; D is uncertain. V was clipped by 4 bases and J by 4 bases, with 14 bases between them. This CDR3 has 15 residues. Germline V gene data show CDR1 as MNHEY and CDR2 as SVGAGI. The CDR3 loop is CASSLSRIVGNTIYF. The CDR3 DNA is TGTGCCAGCAGTTTGAGTAGAATTGTCGGAAACACCATATATTTT.

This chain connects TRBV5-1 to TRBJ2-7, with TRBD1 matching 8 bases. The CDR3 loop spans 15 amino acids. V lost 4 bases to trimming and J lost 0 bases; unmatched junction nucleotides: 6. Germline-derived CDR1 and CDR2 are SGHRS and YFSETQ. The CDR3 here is CASSRDRGNSYEQYF. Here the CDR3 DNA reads TGCGCCAGCAGCCGTGACAGGGGCAACTCCTACGAGCAGTACTTC. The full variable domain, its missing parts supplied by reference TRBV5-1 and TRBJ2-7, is KAGVTQTPRYLIKTRGQQVTLSCSPISGHRSVSWYQQTPGQGLQFLFEYFSETQRNKGNFPGRFSGRQFSNSRSEMNVSTLELGDSALYLCASSRDRGNSYEQYFGPGTRLTVT.

The CDR3 region is CASTGEFTEAFF. As DNA, the CDR3 is TGTGCCAGCACGGGAGAGTTCACTGAAGCTTTCTTT. The chain links TRBV28 to TRBJ1-1; D gene ambiguous. The CDR3 covers 12 residues. Germline-derived CDR1 and CDR2 are MDHEN and SYDVKM. V lost 7 bases and J 4 bases, leaving 10 bases between the germline ends.

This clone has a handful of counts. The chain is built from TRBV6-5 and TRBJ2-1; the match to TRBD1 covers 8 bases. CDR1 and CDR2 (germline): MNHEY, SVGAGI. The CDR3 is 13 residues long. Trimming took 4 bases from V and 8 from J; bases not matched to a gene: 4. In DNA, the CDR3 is TGTGCCAGCAGTTCCGACAGGGGCCATGAGCAGTTCTTC. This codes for CASSSDRGHEQFF.

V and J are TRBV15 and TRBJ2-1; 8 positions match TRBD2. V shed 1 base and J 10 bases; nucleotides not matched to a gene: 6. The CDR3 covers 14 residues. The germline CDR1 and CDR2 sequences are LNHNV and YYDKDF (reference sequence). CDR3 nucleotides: TGTGCCACCAGCAGAGGGACTAGCTTGGGGGAGCAGTTCTTC. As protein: CATSRGTSLGEQFF.

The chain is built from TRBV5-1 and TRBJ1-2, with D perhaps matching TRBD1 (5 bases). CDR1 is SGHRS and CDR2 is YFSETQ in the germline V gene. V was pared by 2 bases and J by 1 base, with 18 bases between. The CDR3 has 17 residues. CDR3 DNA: TGCGCCAGCAGCTTCCGGGACGGACTAAATATTAACTATGGCTACACCTTC. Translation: CASSFRDGLNINYGYTF.